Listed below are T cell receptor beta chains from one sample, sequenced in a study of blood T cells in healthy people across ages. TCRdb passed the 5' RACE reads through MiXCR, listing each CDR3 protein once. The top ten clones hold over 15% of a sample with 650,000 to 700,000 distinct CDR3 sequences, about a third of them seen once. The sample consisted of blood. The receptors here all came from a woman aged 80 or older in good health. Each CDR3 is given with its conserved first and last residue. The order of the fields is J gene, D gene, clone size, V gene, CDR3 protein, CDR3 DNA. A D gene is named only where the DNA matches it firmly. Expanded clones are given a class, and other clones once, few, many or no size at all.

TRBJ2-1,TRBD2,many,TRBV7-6,CASGGVGTSGGARSYNEQFF,TGTGCCAGCGGGGGGGTTGGGACTAGCGGGGGGGCACGGTCCTACAATGAGCAGTTCTTC
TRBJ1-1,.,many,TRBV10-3,CAISGSGQKNTEAFF,TGTGCCATCAGTGGGTCCGGACAGAAGAACACTGAAGCTTTCTTT
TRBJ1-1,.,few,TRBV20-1,CSESGLMNTEAFF,TGCAGTGAATCGGGACTTATGAACACTGAAGCTTTCTTT
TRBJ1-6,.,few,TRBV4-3,CASSQEFRQGGSPLHF,TGCGCCAGCAGCCAAGAATTCCGGCAGGGAGGTTCACCCCTCCACTTT
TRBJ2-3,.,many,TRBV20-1,CSAREAPLSGWRTDTQYF,TGCAGTGCTAGAGAGGCCCCCCTTAGCGGTTGGCGCACAGATACGCAGTATTTT
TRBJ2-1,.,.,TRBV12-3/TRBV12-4,CASRTNNEQFF,TGTGCCTCTCGGACGAACAATGAGCAGTTCTTC
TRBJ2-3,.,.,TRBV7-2,CASSVAQLARADTQYF,TGTGCCAGCAGCGTAGCCCAGCTAGCGAGAGCAGATACGCAGTATTTT
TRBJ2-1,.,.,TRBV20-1,CSTYLDEQFF,TGCAGTACCTACCTCGATGAGCAGTTCTTC
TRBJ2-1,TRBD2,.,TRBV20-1,CSAQAGSYNEQFF,TGCAGTGCTCAAGCGGGGTCCTACAATGAGCAGTTCTTC
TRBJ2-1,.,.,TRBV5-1,CASSLNSHKTVYNEQFF,TGCGCCAGCAGCTTGAACTCCCACAAGACGGTCTACAATGAGCAGTTCTTC
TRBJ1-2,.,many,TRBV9,CASSQTGGAVYGYTF,TGTGCCAGCAGCCAAACGGGTGGGGCGGTCTATGGCTACACCTTC
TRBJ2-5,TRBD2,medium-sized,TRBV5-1,CASSLSSGQETQYF,TGCGCCAGCAGCCTCTCTAGCGGGCAAGAGACCCAGTACTTC
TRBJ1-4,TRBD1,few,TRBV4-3,CASSQMMTGVLEKLFF,TGCGCCAGCAGCCAGATGATGACAGGGGTTTTGGAAAAACTGTTTTTT
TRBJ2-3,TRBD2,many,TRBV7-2,CASSRTSGGNKDTQYF,TGTGCCAGCAGTCGGACTAGCGGGGGGAATAAGGATACGCAGTATTTT
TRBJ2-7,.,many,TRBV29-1,CSVTGSTYEQYF,TGCAGCGTTACGGGCAGTACATACGAGCAGTACTTC
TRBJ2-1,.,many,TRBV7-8,CASSPRTGEQFF,TGTGCCAGCAGCCCACGCACAGGTGAGCAGTTCTTC
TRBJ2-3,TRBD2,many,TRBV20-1,CSAKPGLPPIQQYF,TGCAGTGCCAAACCGGGACTACCTCCTATTCAGCAGTATTTT
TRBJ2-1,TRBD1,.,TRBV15,CATRGRRPGTGRGNEQFF,TGTGCCACCAGGGGTCGGCGTCCGGGGACAGGTCGAGGCAATGAGCAGTTCTTC
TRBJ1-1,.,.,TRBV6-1,CASRSRVNTEAFF,TGTGCCAGCAGGTCGAGGGTGAACACTGAAGCTTTCTTT
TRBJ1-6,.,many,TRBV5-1,CASSFLTGNSPLHF,TGCGCCAGCAGCTTCCTTACAGGGAACTCACCCCTCCACTTT
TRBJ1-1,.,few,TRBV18,CASSPQVNTEAFF,TGTGCCAGCTCACCACAGGTGAACACTGAAGCTTTCTTT
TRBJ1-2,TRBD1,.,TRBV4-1,CASSQDSPGGYGYTF,TGCGCCAGCAGCCAAGATTCCCCAGGGGGGTATGGCTACACCTTC
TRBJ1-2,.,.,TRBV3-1,CASSQASSFNYDYTF,TGTGCCAGCAGCCAAGCGAGCTCCTTTAACTATGACTACACCTTC